This T cell receptor beta chain was captured by sequencing in a study of beta chain features in type 1 diabetes. The CDR3 spans 17 residues. Germline lookup yields CDR1 SGHNT and CDR2 YYREEE (reference sequence). V was shortened by 3 bases and J by 0 bases, with 16 bases between the two germline ends. There are a few counts of this clone. Its antigen is as yet unknown. Overall study findings and caveats: Moderately but significantly shorter TCRB CDR3s were found in Type 1 diabetes patients in all four CD4+ subsets.

Reverse transcribing all isolated RNA meant expressed TCRB transcripts were sequenced. TCRdb's table, derived via immunoSEQ multiplex PCR, lists solely in-frame clones and lacks some. The sample shows 300,000 to 400,000 clones, roughly a tenth of them seen only once. Source material: central memory CD4+ T cells from blood. The chain links TRBV5-4 to TRBJ1-3, with D tentatively TRBD1 (5 bases). This TCR was recovered from a man aged 25 to 40 with type 1 diabetes. The CDR3 reads CASSSSPGRFSGNTIYF. The DNA for the CDR3 is TGTGCCAGCAGCTCGTCACCGGGACGCTTCTCTGGAAACACCATATATTTT.